The sample holds many counts of the clone carrying this TCR beta chain. What it binds is not known. This record comes from a study of response to subunit inactivated influenza vaccine. TCRdb independently ran MiXCR on the RT-PCR reads; one entry per CDR3 protein. The sample yields about 700,000 distinct CDR3 sequences, over 11% seen once. This CDR3 is built from 16 residues. V gave up 0 bases and J gave up 1 base, with 13 bases separating them. Germline V lookup: CDR1 SGHRS, CDR2 YFSETQ. Study observations and caveats: Each seasonal influenza vaccination, the authors suggested, recruits few new T cells.

The material was PBMCs from blood, obtained roughly 2 weeks before vaccination. The chain combines TRBV5-1 with TRBJ2-5; D might be TRBD1 (6 bases). The sequence derives from a man in his forties or fifties who received an inactivated influenza vaccine. The CDR3 sequence is CASSLGRRQAQETQYF. CDR3 bases: TGCGCCAGCAGCTTGGGGAGACGACAGGCCCAAGAGACCCAGTACTTC.